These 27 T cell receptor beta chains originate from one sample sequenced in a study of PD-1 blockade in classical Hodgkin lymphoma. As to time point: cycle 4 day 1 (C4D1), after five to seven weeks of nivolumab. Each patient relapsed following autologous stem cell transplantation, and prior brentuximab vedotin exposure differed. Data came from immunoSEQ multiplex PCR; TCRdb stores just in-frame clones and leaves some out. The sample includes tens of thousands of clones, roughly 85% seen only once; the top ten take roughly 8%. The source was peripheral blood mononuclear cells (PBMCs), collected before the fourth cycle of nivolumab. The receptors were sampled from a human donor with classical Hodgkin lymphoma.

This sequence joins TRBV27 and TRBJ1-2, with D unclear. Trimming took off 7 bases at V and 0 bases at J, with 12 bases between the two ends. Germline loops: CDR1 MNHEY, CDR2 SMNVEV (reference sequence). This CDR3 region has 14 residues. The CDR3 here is CASTGLGANYGYTF. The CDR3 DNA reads TGTGCCAGCACCGGACTTGGGGCTAACTATGGCTACACCTTC.

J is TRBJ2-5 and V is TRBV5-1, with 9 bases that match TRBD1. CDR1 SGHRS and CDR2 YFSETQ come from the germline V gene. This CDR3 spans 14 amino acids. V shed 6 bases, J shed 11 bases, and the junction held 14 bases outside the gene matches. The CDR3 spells CASTPGTGSYVQYF. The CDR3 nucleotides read TGCGCCAGCACCCCCGGGACAGGGTCATACGTGCAGTACTTC.

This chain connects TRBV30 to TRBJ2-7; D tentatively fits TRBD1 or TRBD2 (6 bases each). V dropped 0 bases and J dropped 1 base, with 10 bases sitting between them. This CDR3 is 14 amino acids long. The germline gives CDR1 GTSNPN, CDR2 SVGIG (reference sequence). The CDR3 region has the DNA TGTGCCTGGAGTGTCAGGGGACTGTCCTACGAGCAGTACTTC. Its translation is CAWSVRGLSYEQYF.

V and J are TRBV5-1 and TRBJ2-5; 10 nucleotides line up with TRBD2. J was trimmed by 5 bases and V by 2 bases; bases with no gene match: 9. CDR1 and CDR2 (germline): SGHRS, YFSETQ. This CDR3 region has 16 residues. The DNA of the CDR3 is TGCGCCAGCAGCTTAAGCGTAGCGGGGGGTACTGAGACCCAGTACTTC. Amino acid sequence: CASSLSVAGGTETQYF.

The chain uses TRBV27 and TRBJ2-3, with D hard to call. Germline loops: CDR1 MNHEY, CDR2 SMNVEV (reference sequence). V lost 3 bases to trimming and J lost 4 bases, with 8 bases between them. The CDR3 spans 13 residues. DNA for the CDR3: TGTGCCAGCAGTTTTCTGGGTGCAGATACGCAGTATTTT. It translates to CASSFLGADTQYF.

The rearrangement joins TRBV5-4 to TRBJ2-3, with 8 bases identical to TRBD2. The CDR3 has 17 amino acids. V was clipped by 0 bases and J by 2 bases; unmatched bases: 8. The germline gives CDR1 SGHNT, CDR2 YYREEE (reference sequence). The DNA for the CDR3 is TGTGCCAGCAGCTTGGCATTTGCGGGGGGAAACACAGATACGCAGTATTTT. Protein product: CASSLAFAGGNTDTQYF. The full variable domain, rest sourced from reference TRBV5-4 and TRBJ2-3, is ETGVTQSPTHLIKTRGQQVTLRCSSQSGHNTVSWYQQALGQGPQFIFQYYREEENGRGNFPPRFSGLQFPNYSSELNVNALELDDSALYLCASSLAFAGGNTDTQYFGPGTRLTVL.

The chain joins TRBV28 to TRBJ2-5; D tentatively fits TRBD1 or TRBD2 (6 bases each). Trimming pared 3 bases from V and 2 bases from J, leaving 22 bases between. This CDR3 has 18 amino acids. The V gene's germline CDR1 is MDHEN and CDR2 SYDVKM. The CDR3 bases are TGTGCCAGCAGTTTTACGGGTCTCAAAGGGGGGTTACAAGAGACCCAGTACTTC. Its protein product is CASSFTGLKGGLQETQYF.

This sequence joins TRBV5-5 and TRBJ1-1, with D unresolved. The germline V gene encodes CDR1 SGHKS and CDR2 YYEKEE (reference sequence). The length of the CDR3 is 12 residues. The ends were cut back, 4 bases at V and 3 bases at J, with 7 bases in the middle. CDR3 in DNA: TGTGCCAGCAGCCCGATCTACACTGAAGCTTTCTTT. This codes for CASSPIYTEAFF.

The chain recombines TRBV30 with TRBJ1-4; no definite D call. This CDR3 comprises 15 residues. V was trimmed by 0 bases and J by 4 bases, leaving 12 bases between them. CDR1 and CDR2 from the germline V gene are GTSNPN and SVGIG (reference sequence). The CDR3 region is CAWSVPGGVNEKLFF. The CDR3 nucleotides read TGTGCCTGGAGTGTACCCGGCGGAGTTAATGAAAAACTGTTTTTT.

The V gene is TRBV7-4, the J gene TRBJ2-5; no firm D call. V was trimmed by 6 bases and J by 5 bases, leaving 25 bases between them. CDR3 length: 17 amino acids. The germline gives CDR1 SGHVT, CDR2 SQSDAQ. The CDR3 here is CASSERHRIIVDETQYF. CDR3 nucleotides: TGTGCCAGCAGTGAACGACACCGGATCATCGTCGACGAGACCCAGTACTTC.

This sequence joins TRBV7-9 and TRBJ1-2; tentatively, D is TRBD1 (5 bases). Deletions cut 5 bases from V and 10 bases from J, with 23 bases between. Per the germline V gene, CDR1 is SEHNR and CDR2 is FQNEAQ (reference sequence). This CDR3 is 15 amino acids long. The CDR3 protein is CASSLIGTSESNYTF. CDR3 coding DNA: TGTGCCAGCAGCCTTATAGGGACGTCGGAATCGAACTACACCTTC.

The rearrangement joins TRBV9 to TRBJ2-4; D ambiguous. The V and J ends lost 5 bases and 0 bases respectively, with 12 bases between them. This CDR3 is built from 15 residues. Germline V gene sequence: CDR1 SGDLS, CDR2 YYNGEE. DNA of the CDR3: TGTGCCAGCAGTCCCGAAGCGTTAGCCAAAAACATTCAGTACTTC. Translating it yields CASSPEALAKNIQYF.

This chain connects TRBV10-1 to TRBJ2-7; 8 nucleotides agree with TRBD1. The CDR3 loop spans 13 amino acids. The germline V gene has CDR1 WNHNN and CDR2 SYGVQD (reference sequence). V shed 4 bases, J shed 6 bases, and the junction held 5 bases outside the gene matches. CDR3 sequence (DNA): TGCGCCAGCAGTGTTGGACAGGGCAGCGAGCAGTACTTC. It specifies CASSVGQGSEQYF.

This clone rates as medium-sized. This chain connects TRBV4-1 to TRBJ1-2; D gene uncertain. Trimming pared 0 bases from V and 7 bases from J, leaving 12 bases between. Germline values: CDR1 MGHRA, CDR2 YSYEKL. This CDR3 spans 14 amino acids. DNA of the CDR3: TGCGCCAGCAGCCAAGATAGGGCAAAGGTTGGCTACACCTTC. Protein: CASSQDRAKVGYTF.

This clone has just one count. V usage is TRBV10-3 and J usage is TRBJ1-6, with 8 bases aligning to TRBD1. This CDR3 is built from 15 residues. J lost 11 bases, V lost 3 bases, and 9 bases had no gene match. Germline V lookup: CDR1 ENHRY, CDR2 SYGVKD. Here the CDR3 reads CAISDRQGSLTPLHF. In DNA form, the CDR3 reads TGTGCCATCAGTGACCGACAGGGGAGTCTGACACCCCTCCACTTT.

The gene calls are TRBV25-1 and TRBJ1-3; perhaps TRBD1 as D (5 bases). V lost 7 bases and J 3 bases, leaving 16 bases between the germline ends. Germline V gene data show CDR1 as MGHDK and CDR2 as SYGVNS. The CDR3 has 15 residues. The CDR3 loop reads CASTTPGTGGNTIYF. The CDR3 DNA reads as TGTGCCAGCACCACCCCCGGGACTGGTGGAAACACCATATATTTT.

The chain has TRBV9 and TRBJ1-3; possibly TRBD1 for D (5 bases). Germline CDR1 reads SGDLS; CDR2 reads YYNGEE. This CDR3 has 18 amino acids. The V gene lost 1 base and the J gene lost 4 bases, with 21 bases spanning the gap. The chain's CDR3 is CASSVSLLGQGVGNTIYF. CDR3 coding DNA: TGTGCCAGCAGCGTATCCTTACTGGGGCAGGGCGTGGGAAACACCATATATTTT.

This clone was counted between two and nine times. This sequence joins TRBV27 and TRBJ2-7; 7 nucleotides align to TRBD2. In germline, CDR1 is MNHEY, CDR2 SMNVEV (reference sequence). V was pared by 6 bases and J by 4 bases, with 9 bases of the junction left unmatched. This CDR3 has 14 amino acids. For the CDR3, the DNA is TGTGCCAGCAGCCGGCGGGGGAATTTTTACGAGCAGTACTTC. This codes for CASSRRGNFYEQYF.

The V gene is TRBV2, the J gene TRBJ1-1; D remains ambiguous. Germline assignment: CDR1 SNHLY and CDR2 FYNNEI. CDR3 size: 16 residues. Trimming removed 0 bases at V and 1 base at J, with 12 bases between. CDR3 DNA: TGTGCCAGCAGTGAAGCGCCCTCGAGCGGGAACACTGAAGCTTTCTTT. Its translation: CASSEAPSSGNTEAFF.

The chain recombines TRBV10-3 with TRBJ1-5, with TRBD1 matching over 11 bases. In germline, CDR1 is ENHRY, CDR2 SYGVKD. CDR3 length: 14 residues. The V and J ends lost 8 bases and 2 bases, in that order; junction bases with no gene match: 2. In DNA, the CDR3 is TGTGCCATCCGGACAGGGGGCGGCAATCAGCCCCAGCATTTT. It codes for CAIRTGGGNQPQHF.

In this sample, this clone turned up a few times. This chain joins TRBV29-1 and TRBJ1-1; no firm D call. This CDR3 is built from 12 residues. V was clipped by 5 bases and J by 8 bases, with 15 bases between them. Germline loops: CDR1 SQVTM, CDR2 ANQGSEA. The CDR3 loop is CSVWASDPEAFF. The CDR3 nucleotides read TGCAGCGTTTGGGCCAGCGACCCAGAAGCTTTCTTT.

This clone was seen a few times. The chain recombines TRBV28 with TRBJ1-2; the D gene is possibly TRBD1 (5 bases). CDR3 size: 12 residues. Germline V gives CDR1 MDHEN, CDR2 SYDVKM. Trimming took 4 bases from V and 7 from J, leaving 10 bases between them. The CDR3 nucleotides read TGTGCCAGCAGTTCTTCAGGGTCTGGCTACACCTTC. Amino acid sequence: CASSSSGSGYTF.

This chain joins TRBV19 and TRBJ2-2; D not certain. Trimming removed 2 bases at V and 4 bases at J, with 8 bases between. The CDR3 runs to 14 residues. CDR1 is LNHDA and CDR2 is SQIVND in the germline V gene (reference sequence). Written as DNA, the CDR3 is TGTGCCAGTAGTATACAGGTCGTCACCGGGGAGCTGTTTTTT. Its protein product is CASSIQVVTGELFF.

CDR3 protein: CASSYLAGGRETQYF. DNA of the CDR3: TGTGCCAGCAGTTACTTAGCGGGGGGGCGAGAGACCCAGTACTTC. This rearrangement joins TRBV6-5 to TRBJ2-5; 11 bases are shared with TRBD2. V lost 1 base to trimming and J lost 4 bases; unmatched junction nucleotides: 2. The CDR3 loop spans 15 amino acids. The V gene's germline CDR1 is MNHEY and CDR2 SVGAGI.

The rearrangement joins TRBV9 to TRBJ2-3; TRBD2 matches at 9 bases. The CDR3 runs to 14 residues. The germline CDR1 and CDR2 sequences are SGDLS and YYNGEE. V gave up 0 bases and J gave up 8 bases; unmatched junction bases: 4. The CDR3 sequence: CASSVGSGGLTQYF. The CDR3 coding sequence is TGTGCCAGCAGCGTAGGTAGCGGGGGCCTTACGCAGTATTTT.

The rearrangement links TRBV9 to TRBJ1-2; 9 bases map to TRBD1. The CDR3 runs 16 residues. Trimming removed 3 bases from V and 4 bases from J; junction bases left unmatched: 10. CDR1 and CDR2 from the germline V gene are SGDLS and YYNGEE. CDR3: CASSAYRGRDGYGYTF. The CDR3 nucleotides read TGTGCCAGCAGCGCCTACAGGGGGCGGGACGGCTATGGCTACACCTTC.

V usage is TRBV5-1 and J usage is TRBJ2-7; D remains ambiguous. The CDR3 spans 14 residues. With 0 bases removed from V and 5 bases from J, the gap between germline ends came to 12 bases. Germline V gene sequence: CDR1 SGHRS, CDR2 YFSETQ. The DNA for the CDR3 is TGCGCCAGCAGCTTGGAGGGTTCGAGGAACGAGCAGTACTTC. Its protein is CASSLEGSRNEQYF.